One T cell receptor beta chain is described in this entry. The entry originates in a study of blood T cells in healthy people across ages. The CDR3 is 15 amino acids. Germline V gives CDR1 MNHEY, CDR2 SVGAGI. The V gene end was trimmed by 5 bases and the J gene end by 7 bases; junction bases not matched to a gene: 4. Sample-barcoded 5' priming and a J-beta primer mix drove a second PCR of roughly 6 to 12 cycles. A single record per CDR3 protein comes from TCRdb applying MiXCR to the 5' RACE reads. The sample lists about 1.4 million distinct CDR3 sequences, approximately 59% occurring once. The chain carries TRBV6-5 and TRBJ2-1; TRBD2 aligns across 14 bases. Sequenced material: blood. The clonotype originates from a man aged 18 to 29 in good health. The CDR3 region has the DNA TGTGCCAGCAGTGCGACTAGCGGGGGGGTGAATGAGCAGTTCTTC. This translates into CASSATSGGVNEQFF.